Each of the 22 T cell receptor beta chains below was sequenced from the same sample in a study of blood T cell repertoires in COVID-19. Produced via immunoSEQ multiplex PCR; TCRdb's table is partial and in-frame only. The top ten clones hold roughly 15% of a sample with about 35,000 clones, roughly 74% of them seen once. The sample taken for sequencing was peripheral blood. The receptors shown here come from a man older than 75 with active or convalescent COVID-19.

This chain links TRBV10-2 with TRBJ2-1; 8 positions agree with TRBD2. The J segment lost 9 bases and the V segment lost 3 bases, leaving 7 bases of the junction unmatched. In germline, CDR1 is WSHSY, CDR2 SAAADI. This CDR3 has 14 residues. The DNA of the CDR3 is TGCGCCAGCAGTGAATTGGGCGGGAGGCGTGAGCAGTTCTTC. Amino acids: CASSELGGRREQFF.

There are a few counts of this clone. The chain carries TRBV5-1 and TRBJ2-7; no clear D. The length of the CDR3 is 11 residues. Germline V gene sequence: CDR1 SGHRS, CDR2 YFSETQ. V lost 1 base, J lost 4 bases, and 3 bases lay in between. The DNA of the CDR3 is TGCGCCAGCAGCTTGCATTACGAGCAGTACTTC. Translated: CASSLHYEQYF.

The chain uses TRBV2 and TRBJ2-1; 10 bases line up with TRBD2. Looked up from germline, CDR1 is SNHLY and CDR2 is FYNNEI. V shed 6 bases and J 8 bases; nucleotides not matched to a gene: 10. The CDR3 is 15 amino acids. The CDR3 loop is CASSLGTSVIDEQFF. Here the CDR3 DNA reads TGTGCCAGCAGCCTAGGGACTAGCGTCATAGATGAGCAGTTCTTC.

V usage is TRBV5-1 and J usage is TRBJ2-1; tentatively, D is TRBD1 (6 bases). V was pared by 5 bases and J by 9 bases, with 15 bases between. The CDR3 contains 13 residues. Germline assignment: CDR1 SGHRS and CDR2 YFSETQ. CDR3 coding DNA: TGCGCCAGCAGATTACAGGGTTACGGTGAGCAGTTCTTC. Translated, it gives CASRLQGYGEQFF.

The chain is built from TRBV27 and TRBJ1-1; unclear D gene. Trimming took off 4 bases at V and 5 bases at J, with 17 bases between the two ends. This CDR3 comprises 15 residues. CDR1 is MNHEY, CDR2 SMNVEV, per germline (reference sequence). CDR3 loop: CASSSFPMRGTEAFF. Written as DNA, the CDR3 is TGTGCCAGCAGTTCGTTTCCAATGCGCGGGACTGAAGCTTTCTTT.

This sequence joins TRBV15 and TRBJ1-6; TRBD1 matches 9 bases. Germline V CDR1 and CDR2: LNHNV, YYDKDF (reference sequence). CDR3 length equals 14 residues. Trimming cost V 8 bases and J 6 bases; bases outside gene matches: 5. The CDR3 DNA reads as TGTGCCACCCGACAGGGGGGGGGTAATTCACCCCTCCACTTT. It encodes CATRQGGGNSPLHF.

This rearrangement joins TRBV28 to TRBJ2-5; D is uncertain. Trimming pared 6 bases from V and 1 base from J, leaving 3 bases between. Germline V gene data show CDR1 as MDHEN and CDR2 as SYDVKM. This CDR3 has 11 residues. The CDR3 loop reads CASSFQETQYF. The DNA of the CDR3 is TGTGCCAGCAGCTTCCAAGAGACCCAGTACTTC.

V gene TRBV15 combines with J gene TRBJ1-5, with 10 bases fitting TRBD1. The CDR3 sequence is 16 residues long. Germline CDR1 LNHNV, CDR2 YYDKDF (reference sequence). V trimming: 1 base; J trimming: 6 bases; junction bases outside the gene matches: 6. The CDR3 nucleotides read TGTGCCACCAGCAGAGGAGGGACAGGGGTGAGTCAGCCCCAGCATTTT. The encoded protein is CATSRGGTGVSQPQHF.

The chain has TRBV5-1 and TRBJ2-2; 7 positions agree with TRBD1. The germline V gene has CDR1 SGHRS and CDR2 YFSETQ. The CDR3 length is 14 residues. Unmatched junction bases numbered 6, after V lost 4 bases and J lost 6 bases. The CDR3 DNA follows: TGCGCCAGCAGCGTACACAGGGGCGCCGGGGAGCTGTTTTTT. As protein: CASSVHRGAGELFF. Full variable domain (missing parts from reference TRBV5-1 and TRBJ2-2): KAGVTQTPRYLIKTRGQQVTLSCSPISGHRSVSWYQQTPGQGLQFLFEYFSETQRNKGNFPGRFSGRQFSNSRSEMNVSTLELGDSALYLCASSVHRGAGELFFGEGSRLTVL.

In its sample, this clone was seen a few times. V gene TRBV5-4 combines with J gene TRBJ1-2; the D gene is possibly TRBD1 (5 bases). V was shortened by 7 bases and J by 4 bases, with 14 bases between the two germline ends. CDR1 is SGHNT, CDR2 YYREEE, per germline (reference sequence). The length of the CDR3 is 13 residues. Here the CDR3 reads CASCSEGLYGYTF. CDR3 nucleotide sequence: TGTGCCAGCTGCTCGGAGGGACTCTATGGCTACACCTTC.

Written as DNA, the CDR3 is TGTGCCAGCAGTTACCGGACAGGGTGGGGCAATCAGCCCCAGCATTTT. Its translation: CASSYRTGWGNQPQHF. The chain is built from TRBV6-5 and TRBJ1-5, with 8 bases aligning to TRBD1. The CDR3 loop spans 16 amino acids. V lost 2 bases to trimming and J lost 2 bases; unmatched junction nucleotides: 5. Germline V gene lookup returns CDR1 MNHEY and CDR2 SVGAGI.

The chain links TRBV5-1 to TRBJ2-5, with D maybe TRBD2 (6 bases). Trimming left V 0 bases short and J 2 bases short, with 11 bases between. The CDR3 runs to 15 residues. Germline V lookup: CDR1 SGHRS, CDR2 YFSETQ. CDR3 DNA: TGCGCCAGCAGCTTGGGACTAGGAGGTCAAGAGACCCAGTACTTC. Translation gives CASSLGLGGQETQYF.

This clone appeared a few times. This rearrangement joins TRBV21-1 to TRBJ2-5; the table's D gene call, TRBD2, was not cross checked with the DNA. TRBV21-1 is described as a pseudogene. CDR3 length: 18 residues. The CDR3 spells CASSKDGGVVTEQETQYF. The CDR3 nucleotides read TGTGCCAGCAGCAAAGATGGCGGGGTCGTTACAGAGCAAGAGACCCAGTACTTC.

The rearrangement links TRBV14 to TRBJ2-1; TRBD2 might be the D (7 bases). V was clipped by 0 bases and J by 2 bases, with 23 bases between them. There are 20 residues in the CDR3. CDR1 and CDR2 (germline): SGHDN, FVKESK. Written as DNA, the CDR3 is TGTGCCAGCAGCCAAGAAGGGGGGTATTGGGCGGGAGAAACCTACAATGAGCAGTTCTTC. It yields the protein CASSQEGGYWAGETYNEQFF. Variable domain in full (rest from reference TRBV14 and TRBJ2-1): EAGVTQFPSHSVIEKGQTVTLRCDPISGHDNLYWYRRVMGKEIKFLLHFVKESKQDESGMPNNRFLAERTGGTYSTLKVQPAELEDSGVYFCASSQEGGYWAGETYNEQFFGPGTRLTVL.

The CDR3 sequence: CASMSWLASGGIDEQFF. The CDR3 DNA reads TGTGCCAGTATGAGCTGGCTAGCCTCAGGGGGGATCGATGAGCAGTTCTTC. This chain joins TRBV19 and TRBJ2-1; TRBD1 might be the D (7 bases). The CDR3 is made up of 17 amino acids. The germline CDR1 and CDR2 sequences are LNHDA and SQIVND (reference sequence). V lost 7 bases, J lost 8 bases, and 27 bases lay in between.

The genes are TRBV3-1 (or the pseudogene TRBV3-2) and TRBJ2-3, with D possibly being TRBD2 (6 bases). The CDR3 totals 15 residues. V dropped 7 bases and J dropped 4 bases, with 18 bases sitting between them. Germline CDR1 LGHDT, CDR2 YNNKEL (reference sequence). In nucleotides, the CDR3 is TGTGCCAGCAAGACGGGAGTTGGTGGTTCAGATACGCAGTATTTT. Residues: CASKTGVGGSDTQYF.

The chain has TRBV7-3 and TRBJ1-1, with D maybe TRBD1 (5 bases). The CDR3 has 13 residues. The germline gives CDR1 SGHTA, CDR2 FQGTGA. V lost 5 bases and J lost 1, with 8 bases in between. CDR3 amino acids: CASSLQGNTEAFF. For the CDR3, the DNA is TGTGCCAGCAGCCTCCAGGGGAACACTGAAGCTTTCTTT. Together with reference TRBV7-3 and TRBJ1-1, the CDR3 gives the full variable domain: GAGVSQTPSNKVTEKGKYVELRCDPISGHTALYWYRQSLGQGPEFLIYFQGTGAADDSGLPNDRFFAVRPEGSVSTLKIQRTERGDSAVYLCASSLQGNTEAFFGQGTRLTVV.

V gene TRBV12-3 or TRBV12-4 combines with J gene TRBJ1-1, with D tentatively TRBD1 (5 bases). The CDR3 is 13 amino acids. V was trimmed by 5 bases and J by 2 bases, leaving 9 bases between them. The CDR3 loop reads CASSIGHNTEAFF. The CDR3 coding sequence is TGTGCCAGCAGTATAGGACACAACACTGAAGCTTTCTTT.

In this sample, this clone turned up a few times. CDR3 protein: CASSLASASGGYEQYF. The DNA for the CDR3 is TGTGCCAGCAGCTTGGCCTCCGCTAGCGGGGGCTACGAGCAGTACTTC. The chain carries TRBV5-4 and TRBJ2-7; 10 nucleotides match TRBD2. Losses at the gene ends were 0 bases for V and 3 bases for J; bases not matched to a gene: 6. There are 16 residues in the CDR3. Germline CDR1 is SGHNT and CDR2 is YYREEE (reference sequence).

This clone occurred once. The rearrangement joins TRBV6-4 to TRBJ2-3; 11 nucleotides agree with TRBD2. The trim removed 8 bases at V and 9 bases at J, leaving 10 bases unmatched. The CDR3 loop spans 14 amino acids. CDR1 and CDR2 (germline): MRHNA, SNTAGT. The CDR3 nucleotides are TGTGCCAGCCGCCCAACTAGCGGGAGTACCACGCAGTATTTT. It translates to CASRPTSGSTTQYF.

The chain recombines TRBV29-1 with TRBJ1-1; D unresolved. This CDR3 contains 11 residues. V shed 1 base and J shed 10 bases, with 10 bases lying between them. The germline CDR1 and CDR2 sequences are SQVTM and ANQGSEA. CDR3 residues: CSVEVQARAFF. The CDR3 bases are TGCAGCGTTGAAGTGCAGGCTCGAGCTTTCTTT. Filled out from reference TRBV29-1 and TRBJ1-1, the complete variable domain reads SAVISQKPSRDICQRGTSLTIQCQVDSQVTMMFWYRQQPGQSLTLIATANQGSEATYESGFVIDKFPISRPNLTFSTLTVSNMSPEDSSIYLCSVEVQARAFFGQGTRLTVV.

This clone was counted once. This chain joins TRBV6-1 and TRBJ1-4; D ambiguous. The CDR3 is 15 residues long. Trimming removed 3 bases at V and 1 base at J, with 9 bases between. Germline V gene sequence: CDR1 MNHNS, CDR2 SASEGT. The CDR3: CASSDRGVTNEKLFF. The CDR3 DNA reads as TGTGCCAGCAGTGATCGGGGTGTAACTAATGAAAAACTGTTTTTT.